Shown below are 4 T cell receptor beta chains from a single sample sequenced in a study of neurological immune-mediated disorders. TCRdb re-analysed the 5' RACE reads in MiXCR, keeping a single row per CDR3 protein. The table records about 55,000 distinct CDR3 sequences, roughly 3.5% of them present only once. Sequencing used PBMCs. The receptors derive from a man aged 25-45 years with multiple sclerosis.

This clonotype occurred many times. The chain is built from TRBV4-1 and TRBJ1-4; maybe TRBD1 (5 bases). This CDR3 has 16 residues. Germline-derived CDR1 and CDR2 are MGHRA and YSYEKL. V was cut by 0 bases and J by 6 bases, with 14 bases left in between. CDR3 amino acids: CASSQDGQGGDEKLFF. CDR3 coding DNA: TGCGCCAGCAGCCAAGACGGCCAGGGCGGGGATGAAAAACTGTTTTTT.

This clonotype came up a few times. This may be a read error, as it is one base from a much larger clone. The CDR3 sequence: CASSTVGREQFF. The CDR3 DNA follows: TGCGCCAGCAGCACGGTAGGGCGTGAGCAGTTCTTC. The chain couples TRBV5-1 to TRBJ2-1; D ambiguous. CDR1 and CDR2 from the germline V gene are SGHRS and YFSETQ. V was trimmed by 4 bases and J by 9 bases, leaving 11 bases between them. This CDR3 is 12 amino acids long.

This clonotype was seen many times. This rearrangement joins TRBV5-1 to TRBJ2-7; the match to TRBD1 covers 7 bases. The CDR3 covers 13 residues. Germline CDR1 SGHRS, CDR2 YFSETQ. Trimming took 1 base from V and 4 from J; bases not matched to a gene: 2. The CDR3 DNA reads as TGCGCCAGCAGCTTGACAGGGGAGTACGAGCAGTACTTC. This codes for CASSLTGEYEQYF.

This clonotype was observed at least ten times. The V and J genes are TRBV2 and TRBJ1-3, with D tentatively TRBD1 (5 bases). Germline V gene data show CDR1 as SNHLY and CDR2 as FYNNEI. Deletions cut 10 bases from V and 9 bases from J, with 22 bases between. The CDR3 has 14 residues. CDR3 nucleotide sequence: TGTGCCACCACTTTAAGGGGTCTTTCGGGCACCATATATTTT. This encodes CATTLRGLSGTIYF.